This T cell receptor (beta chain) is drawn from a study of neoadjuvant nivolumab and ipilimumab in lung cancer. This clone was seen a few times. The CDR3 extends over 13 amino acids. The V gene lost 5 bases and the J gene lost 8 bases, with 15 bases spanning the gap. Germline-derived CDR1 and CDR2 are MDHEN and SYDVKM. The method was immunoSEQ multiplex PCR; TCRdb's version includes in-frame clones alone and lacks a portion of them. The profile shows approximately 17,000 clones, under 80% of them singletons. Sequenced material: tumor tissue, taken after neoadjuvant nivolumab, alone or with ipilimumab, at or shortly before surgery. This receptor was identified in an adult with non-small cell lung cancer. The J gene is TRBJ1-2, the V gene TRBV28, with D unclear. The CDR3 protein is CASSPPTGYGYTF. CDR3 in DNA: TGTGCCAGCAGTCCCCCCACCGGGTACGGCTACACCTTC.